This TCR beta chain was observed in a study of T cells in localized non-small cell lung cancer. Germline V CDR1 and CDR2: MNHEY, SMNVEV (reference sequence). This CDR3 comprises 13 residues. V lost 6 bases and J lost 5, with 13 bases in between. Details on this clone: Its antigen is still unknown.

Study conclusions and caveats: Maximal T cell clonality occurred in uninvolved adjacent lung, with tumor ranking below it. Density of T cells in blood, when higher, went with longer overall survival. Appearance in adjacent lung was seen for a median 57 of the top 100 tumor clones.

The assay was immunoSEQ multiplex PCR, and TCRdb's table has in-frame clones only and misses some. The table lists nearly 25,000 clones, more than 85% of them singletons. The source of this sequence is a woman aged 35-75 years with stage I lung adenocarcinoma. The genes are TRBV27 and TRBJ1-1; D may be TRBD1 (6 bases). This specimen was peripheral blood, taken before any cancer treatment. In DNA, the CDR3 is TGTGCCAGCAGACTTGTAGGGGGTACTGAAGCTTTCTTT. It yields the protein CASRLVGGTEAFF.